This TCR beta chain was recorded in a study of T-cell reconstitution after alpha-beta-depleted transplantation in children. Germline CDR1 is DFQATT and CDR2 is SNEGSKA (reference sequence). The CDR3 length is 14 residues. The V and J ends lost 6 bases and 2 bases respectively, with 14 bases between them. Molecular barcoding with unique molecular identifiers was used for the TCRbeta library. One entry per CDR3 protein, called by TCRdb with MiXCR from the PCR reads. The sample includes about 400,000 distinct CDR3 sequences, about an eighth of them seen just once. This TCR derives from a human donor who donated a stem cell graft to a child with Fanconi anemia. This chain uses TRBV20-1 with TRBJ1-5, with no clear D. Sequenced here: PBMCs, sampled from the stem cell graft. Written as DNA, the CDR3 is TGCAGTGCCCCCTCAATGGGTGGCAATCAGCCCCAGCATTTT. Protein product: CSAPSMGGNQPQHF.